The rows below give T cell receptor beta chains drawn from one sample of a study of blood T cell repertoires in COVID-19. Produced via immunoSEQ multiplex PCR; TCRdb's table is partial and in-frame only. The sample consists of about 100,000 clones, just under 80% of them appearing once. Sequencing was done on a sample of peripheral blood. Every receptor here comes from an older man with active or convalescent COVID-19. Each CDR3 is given with its conserved first and last residue. A D gene is named only where the DNA matches it firmly. Some rows have no size entry. The others give once, few or many, or a class for an expanded clone.

V	J	D	size	CDR3	DNA
TRBV21-1	TRBJ1-2	-	few	CASSGQGARGDYGYTF	TGTGCCAGCAGCGGACAGGGGGCGCGAGGAGACTATGGCTACACCTTC
TRBV14	TRBJ2-1	-	-	CASSQDSKRRDEQFF	TGTGCCAGCAGCCAAGACAGTAAGCGGAGGGATGAGCAGTTCTTC
TRBV6-6	TRBJ1-5	-	-	CASSYSTGNQPQHF	TGTGCCAGCAGTTACTCGACAGGAAATCAGCCCCAGCATTTT
TRBV5-5	TRBJ1-1	TRBD1	few	CASSFTPTGGIEAFF	TGTGCCAGCAGCTTTACTCCGACAGGGGGTATTGAAGCTTTCTTT
TRBV21-1	TRBJ2-7	-	-	CASSKGSSDTTYEQYF	TGTGCCAGCAGCAAAGGATCATCGGACACTACCTACGAGCAGTACTTC
TRBV2	TRBJ1-3	-	-	CASTLTPLGPSGNTIYF	TGTGCCAGCACCCTAACCCCTCTTGGGCCCTCTGGAAACACCATATATTTT
TRBV9	TRBJ1-4	TRBD1	few	CASSGQGSEKLFF	TGTGCCAGCAGCGGACAGGGAAGCGAAAAACTGTTTTTT
TRBV19	TRBJ1-4	-	-	CASSMLEEKLFF	TGTGCCAGTAGTATGCTGGAGGAAAAACTGTTTTTT
TRBV30	TRBJ2-5	TRBD2	-	CAWSRSGEETQYF	TGTGCCTGGAGTCGGAGCGGGGAAGAGACCCAGTACTTC
TRBV6-6	TRBJ2-2	TRBD1	-	CASSPQGAAGELFF	TGTGCCAGCAGTCCTCAGGGGGCGGCCGGGGAGCTGTTTTTT
TRBV24-1	TRBJ2-1	-	-	CATSDPSSGGNEQFF	TGTGCCACCAGTGATCCCTCCTCCGGGGGCAATGAGCAGTTCTTC
TRBV9	TRBJ2-3	TRBD1	-	CASGGTGATDTQYF	TGTGCCAGCGGGGGGACAGGGGCCACAGATACGCAGTATTTT
TRBV12-3/TRBV12-4	TRBJ1-3	-	once	CASRPRRGNTIYF	TGTGCCAGCAGGCCCCGCAGAGGAAACACCATATATTTT
TRBV5-1	TRBJ1-4	-	-	CASSSGTLGGEKLFF	TGCGCCAGCAGCTCAGGGACCCTAGGGGGTGAAAAACTGTTTTTT
TRBV18	TRBJ2-5	-	-	CASSPQQAVRETQYF	TGTGCCAGCTCACCCCAACAAGCGGTCCGGGAGACCCAGTACTTC
TRBV6-1	TRBJ1-5	-	-	CASSETGGVQPQHF	TGTGCCAGCAGTGAGACAGGTGGCGTCCAGCCCCAGCATTTT
TRBV2	TRBJ2-6	-	-	CASKRAGANVLTF	TGTGCCAGCAAGAGGGCTGGGGCCAACGTCCTGACTTTC
TRBV3-1/TRBV3-2	TRBJ1-1	-	-	CASSQQGRTEAFF	TGTGCCAGCAGCCAACAGGGAAGGACTGAAGCTTTCTTT
TRBV10-3	TRBJ2-7	TRBD2	-	CAVDSGGAGYEQYF	TGTGCCGTAGATAGCGGGGGGGCTGGGTACGAGCAGTACTTC
TRBV5-8	TRBJ2-5	-	-	CASSLVGGQETQYF	TGTGCCAGCAGCTTGGTCGGAGGGCAAGAGACCCAGTACTTC
TRBV4-3	TRBJ1-2	-	-	CASSPAGLNYGYTF	TGCGCCAGCAGCCCGGCAGGGCTGAACTATGGCTACACCTTC
TRBV5-1	TRBJ2-5	TRBD2	-	CASSLAPAGGQETQYF	TGCGCCAGCAGCTTGGCCCCTGCGGGGGGACAAGAGACCCAGTACTTC
TRBV12-5	TRBJ2-7	TRBD2	-	CASGGLAGLYEQYF	TGTGCTAGTGGTGGACTAGCGGGACTCTACGAGCAGTACTTC
TRBV2	TRBJ1-1	-	few	CASSDRGQNTEAFF	TGTGCCAGCAGTGACAGGGGACAGAACACTGAAGCTTTCTTT
TRBV12-5	TRBJ2-7	TRBD1	-	CASGLATPGTAYEQYF	TGTGCTAGTGGTTTGGCGACGCCCGGGACAGCCTACGAGCAGTACTTC
TRBV19	TRBJ2-7	TRBD1	-	CASSIDLGTADYEQYF	TGTGCCAGTAGTATAGATTTGGGGACAGCCGACTACGAGCAGTACTTC
TRBV27	TRBJ1-5	TRBD1	-	CASRKGGSNNQPQHF	TGTGCCAGCAGGAAAGGGGGCTCAAACAATCAGCCCCAGCATTTT
TRBV4-1	TRBJ1-2	-	-	CASSQATTGGNYGYTF	TGCGCCAGCAGCCAAGCTACGACGGGTGGTAACTATGGCTACACCTTC
TRBV10-3	TRBJ1-3	-	-	CAISRIYGDTIYF	TGTGCCATCAGTAGGATTTACGGGGACACCATATATTTT
TRBV2	TRBJ2-7	TRBD1	-	CASSVGTGAFYEQYF	TGTGCCAGCAGTGTAGGGACAGGGGCCTTCTACGAGCAGTACTTC
TRBV5-5	TRBJ2-3	-	-	CASSLSTPGLQGTDTQYF	TGTGCCAGCAGCTTGTCTACCCCAGGGCTGCAGGGGACAGATACGCAGTATTTT
TRBV9	TRBJ2-1	-	-	CASGNMGRSVGQFF	TGTGCCAGCGGAAACATGGGGCGATCTGTAGGGCAGTTCTTC
TRBV7-9	TRBJ1-2	-	-	CASSPGTPPKTHTF	TGTGCCAGCAGCCCCGGGACTCCCCCCAAAACCCACACCTTC
TRBV7-2	TRBJ2-7	-	once	CASSLALPYEQYF	TGTGCCAGCAGCTTAGCACTCCCCTACGAGCAGTACTTC
TRBV9	TRBJ2-3	-	-	CASSTGVGDTDTQYF	TGTGCCAGCAGCACGGGGGTGGGGGACACAGATACGCAGTATTTT
TRBV29-1	TRBJ2-7	-	-	CSAQVGQGGEQYF	TGCAGCGCCCAGGTGGGCCAAGGGGGCGAGCAGTACTTC
TRBV12-5	TRBJ1-5	-	-	CASSSPVPNQPQHF	TGTGCTAGTTCCTCCCCGGTCCCTAATCAGCCCCAGCATTTT
TRBV7-2	TRBJ2-1	TRBD1	-	CASSLTGQGANEQFF	TGTGCCAGCAGCTTAACGGGACAGGGGGCCAATGAGCAGTTCTTC
TRBV5-6	TRBJ2-7	-	-	CASSLGRQVLSSYEQYF	TGTGCCAGCAGCTTGGGTCGACAGGTCTTAAGCTCCTACGAGCAGTACTTC
TRBV30	TRBJ2-4	-	-	CAWSATPPGAALNIQYF	TGTGCCTGGAGTGCCACCCCCCCAGGGGCCGCATTAAACATTCAGTACTTC
TRBV28	TRBJ2-3	TRBD2	-	CASSSPSGGVTDTQYF	TGTGCCAGCAGTTCCCCTAGCGGGGGGGTCACAGATACGCAGTATTTT
TRBV5-5	TRBJ2-7	-	-	CASSFSPSPSNEQYF	TGTGCCAGCAGCTTTTCCCCTAGCCCTTCTAACGAGCAGTACTTC
TRBV6-6	TRBJ2-1	-	few	CATGEAYNEQFF	TGTGCCACGGGAGAGGCCTACAATGAGCAGTTCTTC
TRBV18	TRBJ2-7	-	-	CASSPRGGQGDEQYF	TGTGCCAGCTCACCACGTGGGGGGCAGGGGGACGAGCAGTACTTC
TRBV3-1/TRBV3-2	TRBJ2-7	TRBD2	-	CASSQVKTSGTYEQYF	TGTGCCAGCAGCCAAGTGAAGACTAGCGGGACCTACGAGCAGTACTTC
TRBV6-5	TRBJ2-1	TRBD2	-	CASSPGLAGANEQFF	TGTGCCAGCAGCCCGGGACTAGCGGGGGCCAATGAGCAGTTCTTC
TRBV18	TRBJ2-2	-	-	CASSPLALITGELFF	TGTGCCAGCTCACCGTTGGCTTTGATTACCGGGGAGCTGTTTTTT
TRBV5-6	TRBJ2-3	TRBD2	-	CASSLGLADTQYF	TGTGCCAGCAGCTTGGGACTAGCCGATACGCAGTATTTT
TRBV28	TRBJ1-3	-	-	CASTSPLGNTIYF	TGTGCCAGCACCTCCCCGTTGGGAAACACCATATATTTT
TRBV5-1	TRBJ1-1	-	-	CASRGGDLNTEAFF	TGCGCCAGCAGGGGCGGGGACCTGAACACTGAAGCTTTCTTT
TRBV7-2	TRBJ2-3	-	-	CASSLGPGAGGDTQYF	TGTGCCAGCAGCTTAGGCCCAGGGGCAGGAGGCGATACGCAGTATTTT
TRBV5-1	TRBJ2-3	-	few	CASSEGTASDTQYF	TGCGCCAGCAGCGAGGGGACTGCCTCCGATACGCAGTATTTT